The T cell receptor beta chain described here comes from a study of cytomegalovirus exposure and HLA in healthy donors. General study points: TCR beta sequences reportedly predicted most subjects' HLA-A and HLA-B alleles accurately. In a later analysis, parvovirus B19, influenza, CMV and Epstein-Barr virus appeared linked to several top co-occurrence clusters. Cytomegalovirus-associated status was assigned to some 160 TCR beta chains.

Primers included in the PCR were 60 Vbeta and 13 Jbeta primers. The assay was immunoSEQ multiplex PCR, and TCRdb's table has in-frame clones only and misses some. The sample holds 45,000 to 65,000 clones, approximately 70% seen once. Trimming removed 3 bases from V and 5 bases from J; junction bases left unmatched: 3. This CDR3 spans 13 amino acids. Germline V gene data show CDR1 as GTSNPN and CDR2 as SVGIG (reference sequence). Comment on this clone: Its antigen is undetermined.

This chain uses TRBV30 with TRBJ1-1; 10 bases are a match to TRBD1. Input material: PBMCs. The clonotype was recovered from a man between 18 and 35 years old in good health and CMV-seronegative. CDR3 in amino acids: CAWRRDRGTEAFF. For the CDR3, the DNA is TGTGCCTGGAGGAGGGACAGGGGAACTGAAGCTTTCTTT.